Listed here is a single T cell receptor (beta chain). The CDR3 extends over 15 amino acids. The germline V and J ends were trimmed by 5 bases and 3 bases, with 14 bases remaining between them. Germline CDR1 reads LNHDA; CDR2 reads SQIVND (reference sequence). Original data processing: Nucleated cell counts were estimated from reference gene primer amplification. The assay was immunoSEQ multiplex PCR, and TCRdb's table has in-frame clones only and misses some. V, J and clone size are those of that table, while D and trimming were read from the DNA. The table includes roughly 260,000 clones, over 75% detected once. This record comes from a study of blood T cell repertoires in COVID-19.

The chain carries TRBV19 and TRBJ1-5; TRBD1 might be the D (6 bases). This clonotype was obtained from a woman in her 50s with acute or convalescent COVID-19. The sequencing sample was made of peripheral blood. The CDR3 bases are TGTGCCAGTAGTGTTTCCGGGACACCCAATCAGCCCCAGCATTTT. It encodes CASSVSGTPNQPQHF.